Following are 27 T cell receptor beta chains from one sample sequenced in a study of blood T cell repertoires in COVID-19. TCRdb keeps only in-frame clones here, not all; method: immunoSEQ multiplex PCR. The sample contains 85,000 to 130,000 clones, 65% to 90% of which appear only once. Specimen: peripheral blood. These receptors all come from a man aged 55 to 70 with acute or convalescent COVID-19.

This clone was detected only a few times. The V gene is TRBV18, the J gene TRBJ2-2; 7 bases agree with TRBD1. J lost 5 bases, V lost 5 bases, and 8 bases had no gene match. Germline CDR1 and CDR2: KGHSH and LQKENI. The CDR3 length is 15 residues. The CDR3, as DNA: TGTGCCAGCTCAACCCGACAGGGTTTAACCGGGGAGCTGTTTTTT. Protein: CASSTRQGLTGELFF.

This clone came up once. The chain carries TRBV3-1 (or the pseudogene TRBV3-2) and TRBJ1-1, with TRBD1 identical over 8 bases. Germline values: CDR1 LGHDT, CDR2 YNNKEL (reference sequence). V shed 1 base and J 3 bases; nucleotides not matched to a gene: 4. The CDR3 loop spans 15 amino acids. This CDR3 is CASSQGTGWDTEAFF. The DNA for the CDR3 is TGTGCCAGCAGCCAAGGGACAGGGTGGGACACTGAAGCTTTCTTT.

The V call is TRBV13, the J call TRBJ1-4; 7 nucleotides agree with TRBD1. CDR3 size: 15 residues. Looked up from germline, CDR1 is PRHDT and CDR2 is FYEKMQ (reference sequence). J gave up 7 bases and V 3 bases, and 8 bases lay outside the gene matches. CDR3 protein: CASSLIGGGGEKLFF. The CDR3 DNA follows: TGTGCCAGCAGCTTGATAGGAGGGGGCGGTGAAAAACTGTTTTTT. Supplemented by reference TRBV13 and TRBJ1-4, the full variable domain reads AAGVIQSPRHLIKEKRETATLKCYPIPRHDTVYWYQQGPGQDPQFLISFYEKMQSDKGSIPDRFSAQQFSDYHSELNMSSLELGDSALYFCASSLIGGGGEKLFFGSGTQLSVL.

The chain couples TRBV5-1 to TRBJ1-1; no firm D call. This CDR3 is 16 amino acids long. The germline V gene encodes CDR1 SGHRS and CDR2 YFSETQ. V was cut by 1 base and J by 7 bases, with 20 bases left in between. The CDR3 DNA reads TGCGCCAGCAGCTTGATGGCGGCCACTCCAACAATTGAAGCTTTCTTT. This codes for CASSLMAATPTIEAFF.

J is TRBJ2-7 and V is TRBV5-1; 9 bases are a match to TRBD1. Germline V gene data show CDR1 as SGHRS and CDR2 as YFSETQ. The CDR3 loop spans 14 amino acids. The V gene end was trimmed by 2 bases and the J gene end by 2 bases; junction bases not matched to a gene: 2. The CDR3: CASSLRQGAYEQYF. CDR3 sequence (DNA): TGCGCCAGCAGCTTACGACAGGGGGCCTACGAGCAGTACTTC.

The CDR3 nucleotides read TGCGCCAGCAGAGGGACAGAGAACACTGAAGCTTTCTTT. This translates into CASRGTENTEAFF. This rearrangement joins TRBV10-1 to TRBJ1-1, with 7 bases fitting TRBD1. The CDR3 totals 13 residues. J gave up 1 base and V 6 bases, and 2 bases lay outside the gene matches. Germline assignment: CDR1 WNHNN and CDR2 SYGVQD (reference sequence).

The rearrangement links TRBV6-2 or TRBV6-3 to TRBJ2-7; 11 bases line up with TRBD2. In germline, CDR1 is MNHEY, CDR2 SVGEGT. The CDR3 contains 16 residues. V shed 4 bases and J 1 base; nucleotides not matched to a gene: 6. The CDR3 region is CASSLSGTSGSYEQYF. In nucleotides, the CDR3 is TGTGCCAGCAGTTTATCCGGGACTAGCGGTTCCTACGAGCAGTACTTC.

The CDR3 loop is CASSPNRDSGNTIYF. The CDR3 DNA sequence: TGTGCCAGCTCACCTAACCGGGACTCAGGAAACACCATATATTTT. The chain has TRBV18 and TRBJ1-3; perhaps TRBD1 as D (5 bases). The germline CDR1 and CDR2 sequences are KGHSH and LQKENI. Trimming stripped 3 bases from V and 4 bases from J, with 13 bases between. This CDR3 comprises 15 residues. Complete variable domain (other parts from reference TRBV18 and TRBJ1-3): NAGVMQNPRHLVRRRGQEARLRCSPMKGHSHVYWYRQLPEEGLKFMVYLQKENIIDESGMPKERFSAEFPKEGPSILRIQQVVRGDSAAYFCASSPNRDSGNTIYFGEGSWLTVV.

CDR3 bases: TGTGCCAGCTCACAGGGGTACACAGATACGCAGTATTTT. It codes for CASSQGYTDTQYF. The chain carries TRBV18 and TRBJ2-3, with TRBD1 as a possible D gene (5 bases). The CDR3 runs 13 residues. Germline V gene lookup returns CDR1 KGHSH and CDR2 LQKENI. The ends were cut back, 4 bases at V and 2 bases at J, with 7 bases in the middle.

This sequence joins TRBV18 and TRBJ2-1; D gene ambiguous. V was trimmed by 2 bases and J by 4 bases, leaving 6 bases between them. This CDR3 region has 13 residues. CDR1 is KGHSH and CDR2 is LQKENI in the germline V gene. The CDR3 DNA reads as TGTGCCAGCTCACCAGACTTATACAATGAGCAGTTCTTC. As protein: CASSPDLYNEQFF.

The rearrangement joins TRBV6-5 to TRBJ1-1, with D unresolved. Germline V gene data show CDR1 as MNHEY and CDR2 as SVGAGI. The CDR3 is made up of 10 amino acids. The V and J ends lost 8 bases and 3 bases respectively, with 4 bases between them. The CDR3 here is CASGYTEAFF. The CDR3 coding sequence is TGTGCCAGCGGCTACACTGAAGCTTTCTTT.

On this clone itself: The junction and the germline gene differ at one end; a read error may be behind it. The chain recombines TRBV7-8 with TRBJ2-3; 7 bases align to TRBD2. Germline loops: CDR1 SGHVS, CDR2 FQNEAQ. The CDR3 is 10 amino acids. CDR3 DNA sequence: TGTGCCAGCAGCTTGCGGGAGCCGAGTTTT. This gives the protein CASSLREPSF.

The rearrangement links TRBV28 to TRBJ2-2; D gene uncertain. The CDR3 has 12 residues. V dropped 4 bases and J dropped 5 bases, with 5 bases sitting between them. Germline V gene sequence: CDR1 MDHEN, CDR2 SYDVKM. CDR3 DNA sequence: TGTGCCAGCAGTTCAGTGACCGGGGAGCTGTTTTTT. This codes for CASSSVTGELFF.

This clone was recorded a few times. This chain joins TRBV5-6 and TRBJ2-1, with 9 bases fitting TRBD1. The junction had 11 bases not matched to a gene; V was cut back by 4 bases and J by 9 bases. The CDR3 runs to 15 residues. The germline V gene encodes CDR1 SGHDT and CDR2 YYEEEE. The CDR3 sequence: CASSLRDRDFSEQFF. The CDR3 DNA reads as TGTGCCAGCAGCCTCCGGGACAGGGATTTCAGTGAGCAGTTCTTC.

The chain carries TRBV6-5 and TRBJ1-2; 7 positions match TRBD1. CDR1 and CDR2 from the germline V gene are MNHEY and SVGAGI. The CDR3 covers 15 residues. V lost 0 bases, J lost 7 bases, and 8 bases stayed unmatched. The CDR3 nucleotides are TGTGCCAGCAGTTACTCGCGGACAGGCCCTCCTGGCTACACCTTC. It codes for CASSYSRTGPPGYTF.

The chain has TRBV7-2 and TRBJ1-2; the D gene is possibly TRBD1 (5 bases). The ends were cut back, 7 bases at V and 4 bases at J, with 16 bases in the middle. Germline lookup yields CDR1 SGHTA and CDR2 FQGNSA. This CDR3 has 14 amino acids. In DNA, the CDR3 is TGTGCCAGCACGGATTATGGGGCCTCCTATGGCTACACCTTC. It is translated as CASTDYGASYGYTF.

This clone showed up just a few times. This rearrangement joins TRBV5-1 to TRBJ2-7; 9 bases match TRBD1. The CDR3 contains 14 residues. Germline loops: CDR1 SGHRS, CDR2 YFSETQ. The trim removed 4 bases at V and 5 bases at J, leaving 7 bases unmatched. The CDR3 sequence: CASSTGQGRHEQYF. The CDR3 coding sequence is TGCGCCAGCAGCACCGGACAGGGGCGGCACGAGCAGTACTTC.

The chain recombines TRBV2 with TRBJ1-1, with D unresolved. The CDR3 is made up of 12 amino acids. Germline assignment: CDR1 SNHLY and CDR2 FYNNEI. V gave up 8 bases and J gave up 8 bases, with 15 bases separating them. CDR3 in amino acids: CASSANRGEAFF. CDR3 sequence (DNA): TGTGCCAGCTCCGCCAACCGGGGAGAAGCTTTCTTT.

This rearrangement joins TRBV6-5 to TRBJ2-7, with 8 bases fitting TRBD1. Losses at the gene ends were 0 bases for V and 4 bases for J; bases not matched to a gene: 8. In germline, CDR1 is MNHEY, CDR2 SVGAGI. The CDR3 has 16 amino acids. Here the CDR3 reads CASSYSGRGQGYEQYF. In DNA, the CDR3 is TGTGCCAGCAGTTACTCTGGGCGTGGACAGGGATACGAGCAGTACTTC.

V usage is TRBV28 and J usage is TRBJ1-4; D is undetermined. V dropped 1 base and J dropped 3 bases, with 9 bases sitting between them. This CDR3 contains 15 residues. Germline assignment: CDR1 MDHEN and CDR2 SYDVKM. The CDR3 spells CASSLSAASNEKLFF. The CDR3 coding sequence is TGTGCCAGCAGTTTATCCGCAGCGTCTAATGAAAAACTGTTTTTT.

This chain joins TRBV30 and TRBJ2-1; D is undetermined. Trimming took off 3 bases at V and 7 bases at J, with 10 bases between the two ends. Germline-derived CDR1 and CDR2 are GTSNPN and SVGIG (reference sequence). The CDR3 totals 12 residues. The DNA for the CDR3 is TGTGCCTGGAGCCCCTTGAGGAATGAGCAGTTCTTC. Amino acids: CAWSPLRNEQFF.

The chain recombines TRBV24-1 with TRBJ2-1; maybe TRBD2 (5 bases). The CDR3 loop spans 14 amino acids. Germline V gene lookup returns CDR1 KGHDR and CDR2 SFDVKD. V was pared by 0 bases and J by 8 bases, with 10 bases between. CDR3 protein: CATSDLQRSDEQFF. The CDR3 DNA follows: TGTGCCACCAGTGATTTGCAGCGGTCGGATGAGCAGTTCTTC.

The chain joins TRBV15 to TRBJ1-2, with TRBD1 identical over 9 bases. The CDR3 is 14 amino acids. CDR1 LNHNV and CDR2 YYDKDF come from the germline V gene (reference sequence). V lost 3 bases and J lost 4; bases outside the gene matches: 3. The chain's CDR3 is CATSSGQGIYGYTF. CDR3 in DNA: TGTGCCACCAGCAGTGGACAGGGGATCTATGGCTACACCTTC.

This clone was seen only a few times. This sequence joins TRBV7-2 and TRBJ2-7; 8 bases agree with TRBD2. CDR3 size: 15 residues. The trim removed 5 bases at V and 4 bases at J, leaving 10 bases unmatched. Germline values: CDR1 SGHTA, CDR2 FQGNSA. The CDR3 nucleotides read TGTGCCAGCAGCCCGGCCGGGGGGGCGCAATACGAGCAGTACTTC. Residues: CASSPAGGAQYEQYF.

The chain joins TRBV6-2 or TRBV6-3 to TRBJ1-2, with D perhaps TRBD1 (6 bases). V was cut by 5 bases and J by 4 bases, with 14 bases left in between. Germline V CDR1 and CDR2: MNHEY, SVGEGT. The CDR3 runs 14 residues. Here the CDR3 reads CASSPGTTTYGYTF. DNA of the CDR3: TGTGCCAGCAGTCCCGGGACAACGACCTATGGCTACACCTTC.

This clone was seen a handful of times. CDR3 in DNA: TGTGCCAGCAGCTTAGCGTGGGCGGGAGAAGAGACCCAGTACTTC. Translation gives CASSLAWAGEETQYF. This chain joins TRBV7-9 and TRBJ2-5, with 7 nucleotides matching TRBD2. The CDR3 spans 15 residues. Trimming removed 0 bases from V and 3 bases from J; junction bases left unmatched: 4. Per the germline V gene, CDR1 is SEHNR and CDR2 is FQNEAQ (reference sequence).

This chain joins TRBV19 and TRBJ1-2; 7 nucleotides align to TRBD1. Trimming at V came to 2 bases and at J to 2 bases, leaving 5 bases not matched to a gene. The CDR3 is 15 amino acids. Germline values: CDR1 LNHDA, CDR2 SQIVND (reference sequence). As DNA, the CDR3 is TGTGCCAGTAGTATAAGTACAGGGGCCAACTATGGCTACACCTTC. This gives the protein CASSISTGANYGYTF. Full variable domain (missing parts from reference TRBV19 and TRBJ1-2): DGGITQSPKYLFRKEGQNVTLSCEQNLNHDAMYWYRQDPGQGLRLIYYSQIVNDFQKGDIAEGYSVSREKKESFPLTVTSAQKNPTAFYLCASSISTGANYGYTFGSGTRLTVV.